This entry lists 32 T cell receptor beta chains sequenced from one sample in a study of CD8 T cells in ankylosing spondylitis. TCRdb re-derived calls from the 5' RACE reads in MiXCR, one entry per CDR3 protein. The sample includes roughly 100,000 distinct CDR3 sequences, 20% to 30% of them seen just once. Sequences were obtained from synovial fluid, either unsorted or a sorted T cell fraction (not recorded which). Source of these receptors: a male donor with ankylosing spondylitis.

Regarding this clonotype: Germline and junction disagree at one end, which may indicate a read error. This chain joins TRBV5-5 and TRBJ2-5; weak D call: TRBD1 (8 bases). This CDR3 is built from 15 residues. Germline-derived CDR1 and CDR2 are SGHKS and YYEKEE (reference sequence). The CDR3 is CASSLDREGQGTQYF. The CDR3 DNA is TGTGCCAGCAGCCTGGACAGGGAGGGGCAAGGGACCCAGTACTTC.

The chain is built from TRBV15 and TRBJ2-1; possibly TRBD2 for D (6 bases). V gave up 0 bases and J gave up 0 bases, with 21 bases separating them. This CDR3 spans 20 amino acids. Germline values: CDR1 LNHNV, CDR2 YYDKDF (reference sequence). DNA of the CDR3: TGTGCCACCAGCAGAGATTGGATTCAGAGCGGGTCCCTCTCCTACAATGAGCAGTTCTTC. Translated, it gives CATSRDWIQSGSLSYNEQFF.

V and J are TRBV7-8 and TRBJ2-7, with 8 positions matching TRBD2. From germline, CDR1 is SGHVS and CDR2 FQNEAQ. This CDR3 comprises 15 residues. The V segment lost 6 bases and the J segment 2 bases; nucleotides outside the gene matches: 9. In DNA, the CDR3 is TGTGCCAGCAGTTCCGAGACTAGCGAAGCCTACGAGCAGTACTTC. It is translated as CASSSETSEAYEQYF.

This clonotype was picked up many times. The rearrangement uses TRBV11-3 and TRBJ2-5; weak D call: TRBD2 (5 bases). Germline loops: CDR1 SGHNT, CDR2 YENEEA. Trimming removed 1 base at V and 2 bases at J, with 11 bases between. The CDR3 loop spans 15 amino acids. CDR3 coding DNA: TGTGCCAGCAGCTTAGGGGTAGCGAATCAAGAGACCCAGTACTTC. It specifies CASSLGVANQETQYF.

DNA of the CDR3: TGTGCCAGCTCACCACGGGACAGGGGACTATCGCTCTCCTACAATGAGCAGTTCTTC. It encodes CASSPRDRGLSLSYNEQFF. The chain has TRBV18 and TRBJ2-1, with 10 positions matching TRBD1. Germline V lookup: CDR1 KGHSH, CDR2 LQKENI. The J segment lost 0 bases and the V segment lost 1 base, leaving 9 bases of the junction unmatched. The CDR3 is 19 residues long. Drawing the rest from reference TRBV18 and TRBJ2-1, the complete variable domain is NAGVMQNPRHLVRRRGQEARLRCSPMKGHSHVYWYRQLPEEGLKFMVYLQKENIIDESGMPKERFSAEFPKEGPSILRIQQVVRGDSAAYFCASSPRDRGLSLSYNEQFFGPGTRLTVL.

V is TRBV12-3 or TRBV12-4 and J is TRBJ2-7, with 8 bases identical to TRBD1. CDR3 length: 15 residues. The trim removed 6 bases at V and 3 bases at J, leaving 10 bases unmatched. CDR3 amino acids: CASRDRAARDYEQYF. CDR3 DNA sequence: TGTGCCAGCAGGGACAGGGCTGCGCGAGACTACGAGCAGTACTTC.

This chain uses TRBV4-2 with TRBJ1-1; D might be TRBD1 (5 bases). The V and J ends lost 2 bases and 5 bases respectively, with 12 bases between them. Germline V gene lookup returns CDR1 LGHNA and CDR2 YNFKEQ. CDR3 size: 14 residues. In DNA form, the CDR3 reads TGTGCCAGCAGCCAACATGTGGGGGAAACTGAAGCTTTCTTT. Protein: CASSQHVGETEAFF.

CDR3 nucleotide sequence: TGCGCCAGCAGCAAGGGACAGGGGCCAGATACGCAGTATTTT. This encodes CASSKGQGPDTQYF. The V and J genes are TRBV5-1 and TRBJ2-3; 10 bases are a match to TRBD1. Unmatched junction bases numbered 3, after V lost 4 bases and J lost 4 bases. This CDR3 is built from 14 residues. CDR1 is SGHRS, CDR2 YFSETQ, per germline.

This rearrangement joins TRBV14 to TRBJ2-1; 7 bases fit TRBD1. Unmatched junction bases numbered 10, after V lost 8 bases and J lost 9 bases. CDR1 and CDR2 from the germline V gene are SGHDN and FVKESK. There are 13 residues in the CDR3. The CDR3 loop reads CASRDTGASEQFF. The DNA of the CDR3 is TGTGCCAGCCGGGACACAGGGGCGAGTGAGCAGTTCTTC.

This clonotype came up a few times. The chain carries TRBV10-3 and TRBJ1-4; no clear D gene. The CDR3 spans 12 residues. V was clipped by 10 bases and J by 4 bases, with 10 bases between them. The V gene's germline CDR1 is ENHRY and CDR2 SYGVKD. The CDR3 region is CATRHVNEKLFF. The CDR3 nucleotides read TGTGCCACCCGACACGTTAATGAAAAACTGTTTTTT.

The CDR3 DNA sequence: TGCAGTGCTGGCAGTGGAGCCGAACGCAATCAGCCCCAGCATTTT. Encoded protein: CSAGSGAERNQPQHF. V and J are TRBV20-1 and TRBJ1-5; D is unclear. The germline CDR1 and CDR2 sequences are DFQATT and SNEGSKA (reference sequence). There are 15 residues in the CDR3. Trimming took off 5 bases at V and 2 bases at J, with 16 bases between the two ends.

This clonotype was observed a few times. The V gene is TRBV12-3 or TRBV12-4, the J gene TRBJ2-5; D call uncertain. The V and J ends lost 6 bases and 1 base respectively, with 6 bases between them. CDR3 length: 12 amino acids. CDR3 residues: CASRGSQETQYF. As DNA, the CDR3 is TGTGCCAGCAGGGGCAGCCAAGAGACCCAGTACTTC.

The chain links TRBV24-1 to TRBJ1-4; D is undetermined. Germline CDR1 is KGHDR and CDR2 is SFDVKD. V gave up 4 bases and J gave up 6 bases, with 8 bases separating them. The CDR3 is made up of 13 amino acids. CDR3: CATSEAGDEKLFF. DNA of the CDR3: TGTGCCACCAGTGAGGCAGGAGATGAAAAACTGTTTTTT.

This clonotype showed up just a few times. The chain combines TRBV29-1 with TRBJ2-1; 9 bases match TRBD1. CDR1 and CDR2 (germline): SQVTM, ANQGSEA. The CDR3 length is 14 residues. The V segment lost 2 bases and the J segment 7 bases; nucleotides outside the gene matches: 6. The CDR3: CSVERTGARNEQFF. In nucleotides, the CDR3 is TGCAGCGTTGAAAGGACAGGGGCACGGAATGAGCAGTTCTTC.

The chain employs TRBV20-1 and TRBJ1-1; no definite D call. There are 11 residues in the CDR3. The germline V gene has CDR1 DFQATT and CDR2 SNEGSKA (reference sequence). V lost 6 bases, J lost 9 bases, and 14 bases lay in between. The CDR3 spells CSAPDTRKAFF. The CDR3 DNA follows: TGCAGTGCCCCAGACACAAGAAAAGCTTTCTTT.

The J gene is TRBJ2-5, the V gene TRBV7-9; 10 bases map to TRBD1. There are 15 residues in the CDR3. Germline lookup yields CDR1 SEHNR and CDR2 FQNEAQ (reference sequence). Trimming removed 5 bases from V and 0 bases from J; junction bases left unmatched: 3. CDR3 amino acids: CASSRTGGYQETQYF. The CDR3 nucleotides read TGTGCCAGCAGCAGGACAGGGGGGTACCAAGAGACCCAGTACTTC.

There are a few counts of this clonotype. The rearrangement uses TRBV7-2 and TRBJ2-5; TRBD1 might be the D (6 bases). V was clipped by 5 bases and J by 7 bases, with 14 bases between them. This CDR3 is 13 amino acids long. Germline lookup yields CDR1 SGHTA and CDR2 FQGNSA. CDR3 bases: TGTGCCAGCAGCGAAAGGGGGTTAGGGACCCAGTACTTC. It encodes CASSERGLGTQYF.

This clonotype was recorded at least ten times. The chain's CDR3 is CSAPRAGGRETQYF. Written as DNA, the CDR3 is TGCAGTGCGCCTAGAGCGGGAGGGCGAGAGACCCAGTACTTC. The rearrangement joins TRBV20-1 to TRBJ2-5; the match to TRBD2 covers 10 bases. V gave up 6 bases and J gave up 4 bases; unmatched junction bases: 8. In germline, CDR1 is DFQATT, CDR2 SNEGSKA (reference sequence). The CDR3 totals 14 residues.

In its sample, this clonotype was seen a few times. The V call is TRBV11-3, the J call TRBJ2-1; a weak D match, TRBD1 (6 bases). The CDR3 spans 13 residues. Deletions cut 10 bases from V and 4 bases from J, with 14 bases between. Germline V gene data show CDR1 as SGHNT and CDR2 as YENEEA. In DNA form, the CDR3 reads TGTGCCACCGGGACAACGACTTACAATGAGCAGTTCTTC. Its translation: CATGTTTYNEQFF.

This clonotype appeared once. This may be a read error: a much more frequent sequence differs by one nucleotide. The chain combines TRBV5-7 with TRBJ1-5, with 7 bases aligning to TRBD1. TRBV5-7 is known as an ORF, though its function is uncertain. The CDR3 length is 13 residues. In DNA form, the CDR3 reads TGTGTCAGCAGCGTTGGGACAGCCCAGCCCCAGCATTTT. Its translation is CVSSVGTAQPQHF.

This clonotype came up a few times. The rearrangement joins TRBV27 to TRBJ2-7; D is ambiguous. Per the germline V gene, CDR1 is MNHEY and CDR2 is SMNVEV (reference sequence). V lost 5 bases and J lost 2, with 13 bases in between. The CDR3 runs to 14 residues. CDR3 in DNA: TGTGCCAGCAGTAGGAGTGGCCCACCCTACGAGCAGTACTTC. This codes for CASSRSGPPYEQYF.

This clonotype has more than one count but fewer than ten. The chain combines TRBV6-5 with TRBJ1-3, with D unresolved. The germline V gene encodes CDR1 MNHEY and CDR2 SVGAGI. The CDR3 has 16 residues. Trimming removed 2 bases at V and 0 bases at J, with 11 bases between. The DNA of the CDR3 is TGTGCCAGCAGTTACCAGACACCAAACTCTGGAAACACCATATATTTT. This gives the protein CASSYQTPNSGNTIYF.

This clonotype was observed a handful of times. The CDR3 here is CASSHGTSNNEQFF. CDR3 nucleotides: TGTGCCAGCAGCCACGGGACTAGTAACAATGAGCAGTTCTTC. The rearrangement uses TRBV7-9 and TRBJ2-1; 8 positions agree with TRBD2. Germline CDR1 and CDR2: SEHNR and FQNEAQ (reference sequence). The V and J ends lost 5 bases and 5 bases, in that order; junction bases with no gene match: 5. The CDR3 runs to 14 residues.

This clonotype was counted between two and nine times. The V gene is TRBV20-1, the J gene TRBJ1-2; D gene unclear. V lost 4 bases and J lost 11, with 23 bases in between. The germline V gene encodes CDR1 DFQATT and CDR2 SNEGSKA (reference sequence). This CDR3 region has 14 residues. The chain's CDR3 is CSANPGDRRVRYTF. The CDR3 coding sequence is TGCAGTGCTAACCCTGGGGATAGAAGGGTGCGGTACACCTTC.

The J gene is TRBJ2-3, the V gene TRBV10-3; TRBD2 matches at 9 bases. Germline values: CDR1 ENHRY, CDR2 SYGVKD. J lost 2 bases, V lost 4 bases, and 4 bases had no gene match. The CDR3 sequence is 15 residues long. The CDR3 reads CAISGKRGDTDTQYF. The DNA for the CDR3 is TGTGCCATCAGTGGCAAGCGGGGGGACACAGATACGCAGTATTTT.

This chain joins TRBV7-2 and TRBJ1-4; unclear D gene. Germline V gene data show CDR1 as SGHTA and CDR2 as FQGNSA. The CDR3 length is 13 residues. V lost 1 base and J lost 7, with 7 bases in between. The CDR3 region has the DNA TGTGCCAGCAGCTTAGGCGGCAGTGAAAAACTGTTTTTT. It is translated as CASSLGGSEKLFF. Full variable domain (outside the CDR3, taken from reference TRBV7-2 and TRBJ1-4): GAGVSQSPSNKVTEKGKDVELRCDPISGHTALYWYRQSLGQGLEFLIYFQGNSAPDKSGLPSDRFSAERTGGSVSTLTIQRTQQEDSAVYLCASSLGGSEKLFFGSGTQLSVL.

This clonotype was seen a handful of times. The rearrangement links TRBV24-1 to TRBJ1-5; 9 positions match TRBD1. The trim removed 3 bases at V and 7 bases at J, leaving 6 bases unmatched. CDR3 size: 15 residues. Looked up from germline, CDR1 is KGHDR and CDR2 is SFDVKD. CDR3 protein: CATSDGGQGGQPQHF. The CDR3 DNA is TGTGCCACCAGTGATGGGGGACAGGGAGGGCAGCCCCAGCATTTT.

The chain uses TRBV7-2 and TRBJ2-3, with a tentative D call TRBD2 (5 bases). The CDR3 has 17 amino acids. Germline values: CDR1 SGHTA, CDR2 FQGNSA. V dropped 5 bases and J dropped 2 bases, with 20 bases sitting between them. The CDR3 DNA reads TGTGCCAGCAGCCCGCTAAGGAGCGGAGGCCCCACAGATACGCAGTATTTT. Encoded protein: CASSPLRSGGPTDTQYF.

This clonotype was counted once. V gene TRBV6-5 combines with J gene TRBJ2-5, with D perhaps TRBD1 or TRBD2 (6 bases each). Trimming took off 0 bases at V and 5 bases at J, with 19 bases between the two ends. Germline CDR1 MNHEY, CDR2 SVGAGI. The CDR3 contains 17 residues. CDR3 region: CASSYSGGTRGSETQYF. CDR3 nucleotides: TGTGCCAGCAGTTACTCAGGCGGGACAAGGGGGAGTGAGACCCAGTACTTC.

This clonotype appeared a few times. The chain is built from TRBV12-3 or TRBV12-4 and TRBJ2-6; no reliable D call. Trimming cost V 2 bases and J 0 bases, with 8 bases left between them. CDR3 length: 16 residues. CDR3 amino acids: CASSLQRHSGANVLTF. As DNA, the CDR3 is TGTGCCAGCAGTTTACAGAGGCACTCTGGGGCCAACGTCCTGACTTTC.

This clonotype was picked up many times. The V call is TRBV20-1, the J call TRBJ2-1; 8 bases match TRBD1. The V segment lost 3 bases and the J segment 4 bases; nucleotides outside the gene matches: 8. The CDR3 length is 15 residues. CDR1 and CDR2 (germline): DFQATT, SNEGSKA (reference sequence). Here the CDR3 reads CSASSWGQVYNEQFF. CDR3 sequence (DNA): TGCAGTGCTAGCTCCTGGGGACAGGTTTACAATGAGCAGTTCTTC.

This clonotype is a singleton in its sample. J is TRBJ2-7 and V is TRBV19; TRBD2 aligns across 10 bases. The germline V gene has CDR1 LNHDA and CDR2 SQIVND (reference sequence). V dropped 8 bases and J dropped 7; count of bases not matched to a gene: 8. The CDR3 has 13 residues. Written as DNA, the CDR3 is TGTGCCAGTTCTCCTAGCGGGAGTTCTGAGCAGTACTTC. Protein: CASSPSGSSEQYF.